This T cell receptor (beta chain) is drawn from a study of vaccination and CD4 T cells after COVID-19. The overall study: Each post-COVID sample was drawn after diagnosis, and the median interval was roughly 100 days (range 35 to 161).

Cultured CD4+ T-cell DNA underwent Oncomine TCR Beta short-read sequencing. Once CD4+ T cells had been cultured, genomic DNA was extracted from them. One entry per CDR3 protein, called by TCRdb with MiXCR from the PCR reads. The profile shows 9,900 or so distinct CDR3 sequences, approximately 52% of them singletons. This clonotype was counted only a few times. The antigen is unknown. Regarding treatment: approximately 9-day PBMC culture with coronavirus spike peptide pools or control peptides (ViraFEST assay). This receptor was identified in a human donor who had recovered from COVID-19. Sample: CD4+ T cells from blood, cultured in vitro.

CDR3 sequence reads: CASSSGQGSYEQYF. The CDR3 DNA is TGTGCCAGCAGCTCGGGACAGGGATCCTACGAGCAGTACTTC. This sequence joins TRBV7-7 and TRBJ2-7, with 9 positions matching TRBD1. The J segment lost 1 base and the V segment lost 4 bases, leaving 2 bases of the junction unmatched. CDR3 size: 14 residues. Per the germline V gene, CDR1 is SSHAT and CDR2 is FNYEAQ (reference sequence).